The sequence of this T cell receptor beta chain was determined in a study of T cell responses to AZD1222 COVID-19 vaccine. Study-level information: Pooling was applied to second doses at about 4 or about 12 weeks.

Study results and caveats: Repertoires in all cases were sampled only once the peak T cell response had passed. Two AZD1222 doses significantly raised spike-specific TCR breadth and depth over controls.

Concerning this clone: As yet, its antigen is unknown.

The ends were cut back, 4 bases at V and 1 base at J, with 6 bases in the middle. The CDR3 loop spans 13 amino acids. Germline loops: CDR1 SGHVS, CDR2 FQNEAQ. Clones were read by immunoSEQ multiplex PCR, and TCRdb kept only the in-frame ones, dropping some. This sample has 150,000 to 180,000 clones, with about 85% found just once. The rearrangement uses TRBV7-8 and TRBJ2-3; TRBD2 might be the D (5 bases). The sequence was collected from an adult in good health. Material: peripheral blood, obtained on day 0 of AZD1222 vaccination. CDR3 nucleotide sequence: TGTGCCAGCAGCTGGGAGCGCACAGATACGCAGTATTTT. As protein: CASSWERTDTQYF.